A single sample is the source of the 26 T cell receptor beta chains below, sequenced in a study of T cell repertoires in cytomegalovirus infection. Each CDR3 protein gets one entry after TCRdb re-called the reads with MiXCR. The table shows approximately 500,000 distinct CDR3 sequences, with 15% to 20% occurring only once. The source material was CD8+ T cells from PBMCs. These receptors all come from a human donor in good health (CMV status not recorded). Some clones in this sample may be carry-over from other donors' samples.

This clonotype was counted between two and nine times. This chain connects TRBV19 to TRBJ2-1, with D possibly being TRBD2 (6 bases). The V and J ends lost 4 bases and 7 bases respectively, with 14 bases between them. The germline gives CDR1 LNHDA, CDR2 SQIVND (reference sequence). There are 14 residues in the CDR3. CDR3 amino acids: CASSRSEGLNEQFF. CDR3 DNA sequence: TGTGCCAGTAGTAGGTCGGAGGGCCTTAATGAGCAGTTCTTC.

V usage is TRBV13 and J usage is TRBJ2-1; TRBD2 matches at 7 bases. This CDR3 is 14 amino acids long. Germline V gives CDR1 PRHDT, CDR2 FYEKMQ (reference sequence). V dropped 5 bases and J dropped 6; count of bases not matched to a gene: 7. The CDR3 bases are TGTGCCAGCAGCGGCGGGAGAAACAGCAATGAGCAGTTCTTC. It encodes CASSGGRNSNEQFF.

This clonotype was found many times. The chain uses TRBV14 and TRBJ2-7, with D perhaps matching TRBD1 (6 bases). Trimming stripped 1 base from V and 2 bases from J, with 18 bases between. This CDR3 has 17 amino acids. Germline CDR1 reads SGHDN; CDR2 reads FVKESK. The DNA of the CDR3 is TGTGCCAGCAGCCAAGCCACAGGGAGATCGGAGGCCTACGAGCAGTACTTC. This gives the protein CASSQATGRSEAYEQYF.

This clonotype was observed at least ten times. The chain joins TRBV7-8 to TRBJ1-2, with 7 bases identical to TRBD1. With V trimmed by 3 bases and J by 3 bases, 4 bases remained unmatched. The CDR3 is 14 amino acids. Looked up from germline, CDR1 is SGHVS and CDR2 is FQNEAQ. The CDR3 reads CASSFGQGDYGYTF. DNA of the CDR3: TGTGCCAGCAGCTTCGGGCAGGGGGACTATGGCTACACCTTC.

This clonotype has ten or more counts. The V call is TRBV4-2, the J call TRBJ2-5, with 10 bases lining up with TRBD2. J was trimmed by 5 bases and V by 0 bases; bases with no gene match: 9. The CDR3 runs 17 residues. From germline, CDR1 is LGHNA and CDR2 YNFKEQ. The CDR3 spells CASSQDSLAGVGETQYF. CDR3 bases: TGTGCCAGCAGCCAAGACTCGCTAGCGGGAGTTGGGGAGACCCAGTACTTC.

This clonotype was recorded a few times. This chain links TRBV4-1 with TRBJ1-6; D is possibly TRBD1 (6 bases). The CDR3 consists of 15 residues. From germline, CDR1 is MGHRA and CDR2 YSYEKL. The germline V and J ends were trimmed by 0 bases and 6 bases, with 9 bases remaining between them. CDR3 residues: CASSQEDSFNSPLHF. The CDR3 region has the DNA TGCGCCAGCAGCCAAGAGGACAGTTTTAATTCACCCCTCCACTTT.

This clonotype was detected only a few times. This sequence joins TRBV7-9 and TRBJ2-7, with 7 bases identical to TRBD2. Per the germline V gene, CDR1 is SEHNR and CDR2 is FQNEAQ (reference sequence). Unmatched junction bases numbered 10, after V lost 5 bases and J lost 0 bases. The CDR3 extends over 16 amino acids. Here the CDR3 DNA reads TGTGCCAGCAGCCGCCTTAGCGGGCTAAGCTCCTACGAGCAGTACTTC. As protein: CASSRLSGLSSYEQYF.

The V and J genes are TRBV7-9 and TRBJ2-1; 10 bases line up with TRBD2. Germline-derived CDR1 and CDR2 are SEHNR and FQNEAQ (reference sequence). This CDR3 has 16 amino acids. J lost 10 bases, V lost 0 bases, and 9 bases had no gene match. The CDR3 region is CASSLALSSGGIEQFF. CDR3 bases: TGTGCCAGCAGCTTAGCGCTGTCTAGCGGGGGAATCGAGCAGTTCTTC.

The table lists this clonotype with a few counts. The chain combines TRBV4-1 with TRBJ1-5, with 9 nucleotides matching TRBD1. This CDR3 has 15 amino acids. Germline CDR1 MGHRA, CDR2 YSYEKL. V gave up 6 bases and J gave up 2 bases; unmatched junction bases: 5. The CDR3 loop is CASSQQGAGNQPQHF. The CDR3, as DNA: TGCGCCAGCAGTCAACAGGGGGCGGGCAATCAGCCCCAGCATTTT.

This clonotype has only one observation. The chain combines TRBV7-9 with TRBJ2-7; 11 bases match TRBD2. CDR3 size: 19 residues. Germline V lookup: CDR1 SEHNR, CDR2 FQNEAQ (reference sequence). J was trimmed by 0 bases and V by 5 bases; bases with no gene match: 15. CDR3 DNA sequence: TGTGCCAGCAGCCCCTCCAGGACGGATAGCGGGAGGGCCTCCTACGAGCAGTACTTC. Amino acids: CASSPSRTDSGRASYEQYF.

The table lists this clonotype with many counts. The chain links TRBV6-4 to TRBJ2-1; 8 nucleotides align to TRBD2. CDR3 length equals 14 residues. The ends lost 4 bases at V and 4 bases at J; junction bases unmatched: 3. Germline values: CDR1 MRHNA, CDR2 SNTAGT. The CDR3 is CASSGGGGYNEQFF. DNA of the CDR3: TGTGCCAGCAGTGGAGGCGGGGGGTACAATGAGCAGTTCTTC.

Many counts were recorded for this clonotype. This chain connects TRBV7-9 to TRBJ1-5; 7 nucleotides line up with TRBD1. V trimming: 5 bases; J trimming: 0 bases; junction bases outside the gene matches: 7. The V gene's germline CDR1 is SEHNR and CDR2 FQNEAQ (reference sequence). The CDR3 extends over 16 amino acids. CDR3 coding DNA: TGTGCCAGCAGCCTAACCGGGACAGATAGCAATCAGCCCCAGCATTTT. Protein sequence: CASSLTGTDSNQPQHF.

V usage is TRBV14 and J usage is TRBJ2-1; D ambiguous. CDR1 and CDR2 from the germline V gene are SGHDN and FVKESK. Trimming removed 4 bases from V and 4 bases from J, with 14 bases in between. The CDR3 totals 15 residues. The CDR3 here is CASSPRAGTYNEQFF. The CDR3 DNA reads TGTGCCAGCAGCCCCCGGGCAGGCACATACAATGAGCAGTTCTTC.

This clonotype occurred many times. The chain has TRBV20-1 and TRBJ2-3; D is ambiguous. This CDR3 is 19 amino acids long. Germline values: CDR1 DFQATT, CDR2 SNEGSKA (reference sequence). V was shortened by 2 bases and J by 2 bases, with 26 bases between the two germline ends. As DNA, the CDR3 is TGCAGTGCTAGACTAGTGACCCAAAGCATCCATTTACTCACAGATACGCAGTATTTT. As protein: CSARLVTQSIHLLTDTQYF.

This clonotype was recorded at least ten times. The chain combines TRBV7-9 with TRBJ2-2, with 9 bases that match TRBD1. V was clipped by 5 bases and J by 4 bases; unmatched bases: 23. CDR1 is SEHNR and CDR2 is FQNEAQ in the germline V gene (reference sequence). The length of the CDR3 is 21 residues. CDR3 region: CASSDEYRGPLRHPFTGELFF. In DNA form, the CDR3 reads TGTGCCAGCAGCGACGAATACAGGGGGCCGCTCCGACATCCCTTCACCGGGGAGCTGTTTTTT.

Many counts were recorded for this clonotype. The chain employs TRBV7-2 and TRBJ1-2, with D hard to call. Per germline, CDR1 SGHTA and CDR2 FQGNSA. The V end was cut by 5 bases, the J end by 8 bases, with 12 bases between. The CDR3 has 12 amino acids. Written as DNA, the CDR3 is TGTGCCAGCAGCACCATATCCACGGGCTACACCTTC. Encoded protein: CASSTISTGYTF.

Concerning this clonotype itself: Germline is not matched at one junction end, which may reflect a read error. The chain employs TRBV7-3 and TRBJ2-7; the D is unclear. Germline CDR1 reads SGHTA; CDR2 reads FQGTGA. The CDR3 length is 13 residues. CDR3 region: CASSFTFSYEQYF. DNA for the CDR3: TGTGCAAGCAGCTTTACATTCTCCTACGAGCAGTACTTC. Filled out from reference TRBV7-3 and TRBJ2-7, the complete variable domain reads GAGVSQTPSNKVTEKGKYVELRCDPISGHTALYWYRQSLGQGPEFLIYFQGTGAADDSGLPNDRFFAVRPEGSVSTLKIQRTERGDSAVYLCASSFTFSYEQYFGPGTRLTVT.

The rearrangement uses TRBV9 and TRBJ2-6; no definite D call. CDR3 length equals 17 residues. Germline V gene data show CDR1 as SGDLS and CDR2 as YYNGEE. With 0 bases removed from V and 1 base from J, the gap between germline ends came to 11 bases. The CDR3 region has the DNA TGTGCCAGCAGCGTAGATGGGGTAATGTCTGGGGCCAACGTCCTGACTTTC. It encodes CASSVDGVMSGANVLTF.

In regard to this clonotype: A much larger clone is a single base away; this may be a read error. This chain connects TRBV27 to TRBJ2-2; D not certain. Germline loops: CDR1 MNHEY, CDR2 SMNVEV (reference sequence). There are 14 residues in the CDR3. Trimming shortened V by 4 bases and J by 4 bases, and 10 bases separated the two germline ends. CDR3 nucleotide sequence: TGTGCCAGCAGTTCCTCCTCAGGCACCGGGGAGCTGTTTTTT. It codes for CASSSSSGTGELFF.

At least ten counts were recorded for this clonotype. The V and J genes are TRBV7-6 and TRBJ2-3; 8 bases match TRBD2. The CDR3 has 16 amino acids. V lost 1 base to trimming and J lost 1 base; unmatched junction nucleotides: 4. Germline V gives CDR1 SGHVS, CDR2 FNYEAQ. In DNA form, the CDR3 reads TGTGCCAGCAGCTTAGTAGCGGGGCCCCGCACAGATACGCAGTATTTT. Its translation is CASSLVAGPRTDTQYF.

This clonotype has a handful of counts. This chain connects TRBV29-1 to TRBJ1-2, with D uncertain. Per the germline V gene, CDR1 is SQVTM and CDR2 is ANQGSEA. Trimming stripped 0 bases from V and 0 bases from J, with 11 bases between. The CDR3 spans 15 residues. This CDR3 is CSVEDGGPANYGYTF. Here the CDR3 DNA reads TGCAGCGTTGAAGATGGAGGGCCAGCTAACTATGGCTACACCTTC.

The chain couples TRBV19 to TRBJ1-1, with 8 bases lining up with TRBD1. Trimming at V came to 7 bases and at J to 3 bases, leaving 7 bases not matched to a gene. CDR3 size: 14 residues. Germline V lookup: CDR1 LNHDA, CDR2 SQIVND (reference sequence). The CDR3 DNA reads TGTGCCAGTATCCCAGGGGGCTTGGACACTGAAGCTTTCTTT. It specifies CASIPGGLDTEAFF.

This clonotype appeared many times. The rearrangement links TRBV12-5 to TRBJ2-1, with D maybe TRBD2 (6 bases). The V end was cut by 6 bases, the J end by 10 bases, with 10 bases between. Looked up from germline, CDR1 is LGHNT and CDR2 is FRNRAP. The CDR3 spans 11 residues. The CDR3: CASGFGGEQFF. CDR3 bases: TGTGCTAGTGGGTTTGGAGGGGAGCAGTTCTTC. The whole variable domain, filled in from reference TRBV12-5 and TRBJ2-1, reads DARVTQTPRHKVTEMGQEVTMRCQPILGHNTVFWYRQTMMQGLELLAYFRNRAPLDDSGMPKDRFSAEMPDATLATLKIQPSEPRDSAVYFCASGFGGEQFFGPGTRLTVL.

The rearrangement joins TRBV5-5 to TRBJ2-1; 10 bases map to TRBD1. This CDR3 is built from 16 residues. V lost 3 bases to trimming and J lost 5 bases; unmatched junction nucleotides: 8. Germline assignment: CDR1 SGHKS and CDR2 YYEKEE (reference sequence). CDR3 region: CASSSIPGQGNNEQFF. CDR3 coding DNA: TGTGCCAGCAGCTCTATTCCGGGACAGGGGAACAATGAGCAGTTCTTC.

The V call is TRBV11-2, the J call TRBJ1-4, with D possibly matching TRBD1 (5 bases). The germline V gene encodes CDR1 SGHAT and CDR2 FQNNGV. V lost 1 base to trimming and J lost 7 bases, with 16 bases between them. CDR3 length: 16 residues. The chain's CDR3 is CASSLGYRSGSEKLFF. Written as DNA, the CDR3 is TGTGCCAGCAGCTTAGGTTACAGGTCAGGAAGTGAAAAACTGTTTTTT.

This clonotype was seen only a few times. The genes are TRBV24-1 and TRBJ1-1; unclear D gene. V lost 5 bases, J lost 1 base, and 13 bases lay in between. CDR3 size: 15 residues. From germline, CDR1 is KGHDR and CDR2 SFDVKD. The DNA of the CDR3 is TGTGCCACCAGTGGAGGTAGGGTCCCGAACACTGAAGCTTTCTTT. Translated, it gives CATSGGRVPNTEAFF.